This paragraph covers one T cell receptor (beta chain) sequence. Its target antigen remains unknown. The record has no base qualities; no much larger clone is one base away. Taken from the germline V gene (reference sequence), the CDR1 and CDR2 loops are DFQATT and SNEGSKA. V and J are truncated by 4 bases and 1 base respectively, leaving an intervening sequence of 13 bases. From the cysteine through the phenylalanine, the CDR3 covers 14 amino acids. This entry keeps only the CDR3 DNA: 42 bases, framed from base 1. Interpreted using the paper, the treatment or condition label stands for: allogeneic hematopoietic cell transplantation with graft depleted of TCRalphabeta T cells and CD19 B cells. The children who served as transplant recipients had been given grafts of TCRalphabeta/CD19-depleted allogeneic hematopoietic cells. The data belong to a study of T-cell reconstitution after alpha-beta-depleted transplantation in children listed by TCRdb under 2016. General notes on the study: The study quantitatively tracked T-cell immune reconstitution after TCRalphabeta/CD19-depleted allogeneic hematopoietic cell transplantation in children using TCR repertoire profiling.

To prepare the library, PCR was applied. TCRdb records Illumina HiSeq 2500 as the sequencer. TCR libraries were prepared with molecular barcoding, using unique molecular identifiers to normalize TCRbeta repertoire quantification. TCRdb itself trimmed the public reads at Q25 with fastp, ran MiXCR and retained productive beta chains. Rows merge per CDR3 protein into single entries with the most common DNA and genes. Counted in this sample were approximately 1,000,000 distinct CDR3 sequences; roughly 29% of them appeared once. The ten biggest clones cover under 30% of the sample. General study outcomes and caveats: The high TCRbeta diversity at day 60 in some patients was ascribed to recipient T cells and intrathymic progenitors that had survived conditioning. Apparently early alphabetaT-cell count recovery about two months after transplant reportedly relied on only several hundred rapidly expanded clones derived from non-depleted graft cells. Over the following months the frequencies of hyperexpanded clones went down, and after one year T-cell counts and TCRbeta diversity were mostly credited to newly produced T cells.

The sequence links TRBV20-1 to TRBJ1-1; the D gene is possibly TRBD1, with 6 bases matching. The origin of this receptor is a boy younger than two who had a stem cell transplant for SCID, so the T cells may come from the graft donor. The material sequenced was PBMCs, mostly from graft donor cells, taken 360 days after TCRalphabeta/CD19-depleted stem cell transplant. The nucleotide sequence is TGCAGTGCTAAGAACAGGGTGGGGAACACTGAAGCTTTCTTT. It is translated as CSAKNRVGNTEAFF.